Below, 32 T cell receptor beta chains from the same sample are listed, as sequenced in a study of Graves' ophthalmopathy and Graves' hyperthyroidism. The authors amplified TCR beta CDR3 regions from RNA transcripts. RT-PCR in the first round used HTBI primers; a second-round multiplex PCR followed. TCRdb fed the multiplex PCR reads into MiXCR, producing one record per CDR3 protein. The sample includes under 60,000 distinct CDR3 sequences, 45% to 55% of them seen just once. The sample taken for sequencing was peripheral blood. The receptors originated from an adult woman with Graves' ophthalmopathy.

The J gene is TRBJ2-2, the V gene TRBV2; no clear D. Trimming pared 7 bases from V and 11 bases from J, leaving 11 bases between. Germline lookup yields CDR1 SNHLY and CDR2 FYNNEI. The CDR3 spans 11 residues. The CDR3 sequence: CASNNPYELFF. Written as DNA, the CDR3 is TGTGCCAGCAACAATCCCTACGAGCTGTTTTTT.

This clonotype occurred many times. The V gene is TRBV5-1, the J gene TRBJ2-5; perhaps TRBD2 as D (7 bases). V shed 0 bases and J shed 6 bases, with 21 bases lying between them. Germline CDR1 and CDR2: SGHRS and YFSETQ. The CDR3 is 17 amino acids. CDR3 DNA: TGCGCCAGCAGCTTGGACTCGGGGGGCGGGAGTGTGAAGACCCAGTACTTC. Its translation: CASSLDSGGGSVKTQYF.

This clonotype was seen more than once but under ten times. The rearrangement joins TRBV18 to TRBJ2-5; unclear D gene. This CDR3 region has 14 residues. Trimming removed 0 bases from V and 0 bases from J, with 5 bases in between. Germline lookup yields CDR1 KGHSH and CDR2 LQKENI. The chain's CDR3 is CASSPPINQETQYF. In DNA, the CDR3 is TGTGCCAGCTCACCACCGATTAACCAAGAGACCCAGTACTTC.

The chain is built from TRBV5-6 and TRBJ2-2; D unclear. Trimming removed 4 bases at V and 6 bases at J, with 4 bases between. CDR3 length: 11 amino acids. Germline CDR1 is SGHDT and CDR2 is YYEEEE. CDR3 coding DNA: TGTGCCAGCAGCGGGGCCGGGGAGCTGTTTTTT. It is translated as CASSGAGELFF.

The CDR3 region has the DNA TGCAGCGTTGGTTCGGGGGGCGGGGGGGAGCAGTACTTC. This translates into CSVGSGGGGEQYF. The chain couples TRBV29-1 to TRBJ2-7, with 8 bases that match TRBD2. CDR1 and CDR2 (germline): SQVTM, ANQGSEA. The CDR3 is made up of 13 amino acids. The V and J ends lost 4 bases and 7 bases, in that order; junction bases with no gene match: 9.

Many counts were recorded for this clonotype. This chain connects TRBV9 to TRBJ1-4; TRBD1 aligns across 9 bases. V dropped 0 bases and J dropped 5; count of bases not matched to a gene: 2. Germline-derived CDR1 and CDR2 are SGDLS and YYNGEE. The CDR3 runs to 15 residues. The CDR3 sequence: CASSVDGTGNEKLFF. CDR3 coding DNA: TGTGCCAGCAGCGTAGATGGGACAGGGAATGAAAAACTGTTTTTT.

The DNA of the CDR3 is TGTGCCAGCAGTGACACCCGGGGGGCAGATACGCAGTATTTT. Its protein product is CASSDTRGADTQYF. This chain links TRBV6-5 with TRBJ2-3, with TRBD2 matching over 7 bases. The CDR3 length is 14 residues. From germline, CDR1 is MNHEY and CDR2 SVGAGI. V was pared by 5 bases and J by 4 bases, with 6 bases of the junction left unmatched.

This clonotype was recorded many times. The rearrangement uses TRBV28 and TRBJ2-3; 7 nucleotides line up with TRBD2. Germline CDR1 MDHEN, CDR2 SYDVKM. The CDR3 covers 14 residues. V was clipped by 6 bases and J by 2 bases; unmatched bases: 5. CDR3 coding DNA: TGTGCCAGCAGCCTAGCGGACGTCACAGATACGCAGTATTTT. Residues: CASSLADVTDTQYF. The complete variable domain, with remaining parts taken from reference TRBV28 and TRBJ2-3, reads DVKVTQSSRYLVKRTGEKVFLECVQDMDHENMFWYRQDPGLGLRLIYFSYDVKMKEKGDIPEGYSVSREKKERFSLILESASTNQTSMYLCASSLADVTDTQYFGPGTRLTVL.

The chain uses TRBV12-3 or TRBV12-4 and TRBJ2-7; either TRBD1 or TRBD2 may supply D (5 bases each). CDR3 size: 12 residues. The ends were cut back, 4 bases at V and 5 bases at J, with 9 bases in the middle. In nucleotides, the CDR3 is TGTGCCAGCAGTTGGGGGAATGACGAGCAGTACTTC. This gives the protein CASSWGNDEQYF.

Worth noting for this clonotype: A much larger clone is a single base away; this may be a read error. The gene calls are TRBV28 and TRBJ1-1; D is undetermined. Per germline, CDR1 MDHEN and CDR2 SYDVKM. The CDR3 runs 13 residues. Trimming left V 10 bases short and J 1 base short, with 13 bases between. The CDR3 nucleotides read TGTGCCAACATTGCGGGTGGGAACACTGAAGCTTTCTTT. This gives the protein CANIAGGNTEAFF.

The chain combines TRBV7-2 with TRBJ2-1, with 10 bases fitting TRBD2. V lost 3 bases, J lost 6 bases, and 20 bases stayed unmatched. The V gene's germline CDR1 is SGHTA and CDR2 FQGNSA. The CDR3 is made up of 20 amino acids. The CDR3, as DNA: TGTGCCAGCAGCTTTGTGGTTGGGCTAGCGGGAGAGGGGGGCCGCAATGAGCAGTTCTTC. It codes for CASSFVVGLAGEGGRNEQFF.

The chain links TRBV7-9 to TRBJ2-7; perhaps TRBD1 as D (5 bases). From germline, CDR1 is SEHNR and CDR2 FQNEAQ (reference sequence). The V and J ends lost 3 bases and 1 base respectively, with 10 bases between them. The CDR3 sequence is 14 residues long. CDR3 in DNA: TGTGCCAGCAGCTTTGGGGCAGGTTCCTACGAGCAGTACTTC. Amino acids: CASSFGAGSYEQYF.

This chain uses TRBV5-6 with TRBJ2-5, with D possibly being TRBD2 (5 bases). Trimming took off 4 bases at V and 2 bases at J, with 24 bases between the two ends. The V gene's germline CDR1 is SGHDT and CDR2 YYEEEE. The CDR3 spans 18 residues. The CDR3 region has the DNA TGTGCCAGCAGCCCTTGGTGGACTTCCCCCAGCCTACAAGAGACCCAGTACTTC. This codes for CASSPWWTSPSLQETQYF.

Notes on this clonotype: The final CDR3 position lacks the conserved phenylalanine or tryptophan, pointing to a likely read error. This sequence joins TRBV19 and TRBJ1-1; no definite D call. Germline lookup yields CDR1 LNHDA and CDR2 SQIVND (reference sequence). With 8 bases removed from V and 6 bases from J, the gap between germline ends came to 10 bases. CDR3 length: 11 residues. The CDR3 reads CASRREPEAFL. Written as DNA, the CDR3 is TGTGCCAGTCGAAGGGAACCTGAAGCTTTCTTA.

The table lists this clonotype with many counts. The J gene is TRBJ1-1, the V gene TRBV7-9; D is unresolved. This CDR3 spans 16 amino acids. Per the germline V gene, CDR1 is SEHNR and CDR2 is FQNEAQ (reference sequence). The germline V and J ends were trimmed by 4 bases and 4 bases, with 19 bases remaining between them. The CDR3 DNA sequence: TGTGCCAGCAGCTATCCGCCCCCTGGTTTGGGCACTGAAGCTTTCTTT. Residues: CASSYPPPGLGTEAFF.

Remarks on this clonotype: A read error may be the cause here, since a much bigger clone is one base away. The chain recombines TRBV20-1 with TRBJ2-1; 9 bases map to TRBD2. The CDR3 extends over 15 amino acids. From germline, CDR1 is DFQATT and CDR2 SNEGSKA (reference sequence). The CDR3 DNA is TGCAATGCTAGGGGGGGGCGGGAGGGCCTCAATGAGCAGTTCTTC. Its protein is CNARGGREGLNEQFF.

CDR3 coding DNA: TGTGCCAGCAGCTTAATCTCAGGAAACACCATATATTTT. Its translation: CASSLISGNTIYF. This rearrangement joins TRBV7-2 to TRBJ1-3; unclear D gene. V lost 2 bases to trimming and J lost 4 bases, with 6 bases between them. The V gene's germline CDR1 is SGHTA and CDR2 FQGNSA. The length of the CDR3 is 13 residues. The entire variable domain, with the rest obtained from reference TRBV7-2 and TRBJ1-3, is as follows: GAGVSQSPSNKVTEKGKDVELRCDPISGHTALYWYRQSLGQGLEFLIYFQGNSAPDKSGLPSDRFSAERTGGSVSTLTIQRTQQEDSAVYLCASSLISGNTIYFGEGSWLTVV.

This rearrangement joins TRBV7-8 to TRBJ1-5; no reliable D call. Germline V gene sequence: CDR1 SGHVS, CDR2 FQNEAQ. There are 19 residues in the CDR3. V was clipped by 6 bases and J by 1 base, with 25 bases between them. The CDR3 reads CASSLLTSGRGSSNQPQHF. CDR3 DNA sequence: TGTGCCAGCAGTTTATTGACTAGCGGGAGAGGGTCAAGCAATCAGCCCCAGCATTTT.

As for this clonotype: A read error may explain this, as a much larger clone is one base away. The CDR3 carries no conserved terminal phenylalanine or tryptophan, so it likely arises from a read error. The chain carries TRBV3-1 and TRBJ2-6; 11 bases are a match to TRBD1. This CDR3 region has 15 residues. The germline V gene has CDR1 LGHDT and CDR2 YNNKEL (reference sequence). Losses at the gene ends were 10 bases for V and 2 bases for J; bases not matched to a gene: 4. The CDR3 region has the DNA TGTGCCACCGGGACAGGGGGTGCTGGGGCCAACGTCCTGACTTCC. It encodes CATGTGGAGANVLTS.

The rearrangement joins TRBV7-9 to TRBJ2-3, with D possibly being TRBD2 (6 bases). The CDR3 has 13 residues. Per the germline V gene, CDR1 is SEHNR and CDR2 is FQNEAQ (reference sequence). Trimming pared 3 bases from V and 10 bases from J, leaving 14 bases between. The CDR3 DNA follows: TGTGCCAGCAGCTTGGAGGGGTGGGATGCGCAGTATTTT. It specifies CASSLEGWDAQYF.

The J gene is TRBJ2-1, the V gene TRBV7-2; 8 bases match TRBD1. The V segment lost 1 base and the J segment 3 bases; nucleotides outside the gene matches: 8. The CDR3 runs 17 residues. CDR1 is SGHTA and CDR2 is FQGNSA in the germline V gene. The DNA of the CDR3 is TGTGCCAGCAGCTTAGGCGGGACAGGTTATGGCTACAATGAGCAGTTCTTC. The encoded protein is CASSLGGTGYGYNEQFF.

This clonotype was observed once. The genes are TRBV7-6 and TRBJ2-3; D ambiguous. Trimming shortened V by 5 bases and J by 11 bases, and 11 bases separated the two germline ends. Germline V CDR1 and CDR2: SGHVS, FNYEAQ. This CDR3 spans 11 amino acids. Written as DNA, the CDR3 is TGTGCCAGCAGCCAGACGGGTGAGCAGTATTTT. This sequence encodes CASSQTGEQYF.

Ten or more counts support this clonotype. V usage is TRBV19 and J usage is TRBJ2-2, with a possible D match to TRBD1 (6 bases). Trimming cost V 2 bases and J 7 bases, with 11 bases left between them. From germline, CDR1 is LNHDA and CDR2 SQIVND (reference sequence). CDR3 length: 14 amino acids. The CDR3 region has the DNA TGTGCCAGTAGTATAAGGGGGATCGGCGGGGAGCTGTTTTTT. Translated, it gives CASSIRGIGGELFF.

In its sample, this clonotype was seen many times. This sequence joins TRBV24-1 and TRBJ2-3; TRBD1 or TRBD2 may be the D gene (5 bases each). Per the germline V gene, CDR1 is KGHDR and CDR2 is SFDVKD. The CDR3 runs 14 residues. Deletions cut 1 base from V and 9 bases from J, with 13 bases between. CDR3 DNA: TGTGCCACCAGTGATTTTCAGGGTCCGGGGACGCAGTATTTT. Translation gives CATSDFQGPGTQYF.

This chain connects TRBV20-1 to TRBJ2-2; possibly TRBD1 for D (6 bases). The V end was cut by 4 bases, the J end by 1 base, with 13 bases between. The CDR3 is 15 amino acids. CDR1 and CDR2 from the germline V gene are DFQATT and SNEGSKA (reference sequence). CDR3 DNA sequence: TGCAGTGCTAATGACCTGGGACAGAACACCGGGGAGCTGTTTTTT. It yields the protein CSANDLGQNTGELFF.

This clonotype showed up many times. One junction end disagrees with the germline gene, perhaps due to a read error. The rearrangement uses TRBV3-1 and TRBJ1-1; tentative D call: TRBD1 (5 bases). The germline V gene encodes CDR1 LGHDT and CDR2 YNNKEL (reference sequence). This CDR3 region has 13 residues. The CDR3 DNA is TGTGCCAGCAGCTTTCGGGGGAACGCTGAAGCTTTCTTT. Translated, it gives CASSFRGNAEAFF.

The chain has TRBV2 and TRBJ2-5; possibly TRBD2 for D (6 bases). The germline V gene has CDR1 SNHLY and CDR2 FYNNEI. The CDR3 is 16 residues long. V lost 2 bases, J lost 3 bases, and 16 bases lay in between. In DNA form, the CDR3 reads TGTGCCAGCAGTGAAAGTCGGGGGAACTGGGAAGAGACCCAGTACTTC. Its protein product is CASSESRGNWEETQYF.

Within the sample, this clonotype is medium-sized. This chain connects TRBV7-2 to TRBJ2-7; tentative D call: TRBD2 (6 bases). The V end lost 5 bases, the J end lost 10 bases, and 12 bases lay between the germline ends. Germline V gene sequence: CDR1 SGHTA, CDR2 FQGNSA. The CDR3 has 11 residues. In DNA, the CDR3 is TGTGCCAGCAGCGAGGGAGGTCCTCAGTACTTC. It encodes CASSEGGPQYF.

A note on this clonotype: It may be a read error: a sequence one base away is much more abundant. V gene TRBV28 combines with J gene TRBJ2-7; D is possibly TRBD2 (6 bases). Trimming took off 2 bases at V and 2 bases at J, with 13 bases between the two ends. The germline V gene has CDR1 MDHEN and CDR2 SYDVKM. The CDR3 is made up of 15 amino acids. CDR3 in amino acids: CASSLTAGSAYEQYF. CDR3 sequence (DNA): TGTGCCAGCAGTTTAACGGCGGGAAGCGCCTACGAGCAGTACTTC. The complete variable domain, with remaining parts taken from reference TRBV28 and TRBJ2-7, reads DVKVTQSSRYLVKRTGEKVFLECVQDMDHENMFWYRQDPGLGLRLIYFSYDVKMKEKGDIPEGYSVSREKKERFSLILESASTNQTSMYLCASSLTAGSAYEQYFGPGTRLTVT.

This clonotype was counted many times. CDR3 nucleotides: TGCAGTGCTAGAGGGACAGGGATAGCGGGAGTTCGGGAAGATACGCAGTATTTT. It is translated as CSARGTGIAGVREDTQYF. The J gene is TRBJ2-3, the V gene TRBV20-1; possible D gene TRBD2, 9 bases. CDR1 and CDR2 (germline): DFQATT, SNEGSKA (reference sequence). Trimming stripped 1 base from V and 5 bases from J, with 25 bases between. This CDR3 spans 18 amino acids.

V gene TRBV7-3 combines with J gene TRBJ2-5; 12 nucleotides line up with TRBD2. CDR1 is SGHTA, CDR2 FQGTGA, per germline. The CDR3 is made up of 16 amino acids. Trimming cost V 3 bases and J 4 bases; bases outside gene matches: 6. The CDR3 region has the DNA TGTGCCAGCAGCTTTACGACTAGCGGGAGACGAGAGACCCAGTACTTC. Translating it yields CASSFTTSGRRETQYF.

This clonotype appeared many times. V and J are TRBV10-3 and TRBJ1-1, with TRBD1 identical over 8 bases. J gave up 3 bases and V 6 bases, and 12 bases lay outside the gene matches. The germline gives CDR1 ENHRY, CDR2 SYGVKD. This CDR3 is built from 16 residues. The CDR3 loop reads CAISPGQDRWDTEAFF. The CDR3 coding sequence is TGTGCCATCAGCCCGGGACAGGACCGGTGGGACACTGAAGCTTTCTTT.